The following is a TCR beta chain sequence with its context. Its specificity is unknown. This sample is part of a study of cytomegalovirus exposure and HLA in healthy donors. Whole-study findings and limits: Both high specificity and high sensitivity reportedly marked the classifier's diagnosis of cytomegalovirus status.

TCRdb keeps only in-frame clones here, not all; method: immunoSEQ multiplex PCR. The profile shows approximately 82,000 clones, over 85% of them singletons. This CDR3 is 17 amino acids long. Germline CDR1 and CDR2: SGHTA and FQGNSA. The germline V and J ends were trimmed by 1 base and 5 bases, with 20 bases remaining between them. This TCR came from a woman in her late teens or twenties in good health and CMV-seronegative. Material for sequencing was PBMCs. The chain uses TRBV7-2 and TRBJ1-1; weak D call: TRBD1 (5 bases). The CDR3 reads CASSLEYGRVSGTEAFF. The CDR3 DNA reads TGTGCCAGCAGCTTAGAGTATGGCAGGGTGAGTGGGACTGAAGCTTTCTTT.